The source of this T cell receptor beta chain is a study of PD-1 and CTLA-4 blockade in melanoma (dated by TCRdb to the early 2020s). General notes on the study: In patients with melanoma, the researchers looked at the effects of CTLA-4 blockade versus PD-1 blockade on the CD8 T cell response that was melanoma-reactive.

A word on this clone: No cognate antigen has been identified for it. Per-base qualities were not stored, and no clone one base away is much larger.

Reading from cysteine to phenylalanine, the CDR3 counts 13 amino acids. The only DNA kept is the CDR3, 39 bases in frame from the first base. The CDR1 and CDR2 encoded by the germline V gene are SQVTM and ANQGSEA. At the junction V is shortened by 1 base and J by 3 bases, with 9 bases in between. Receptor amplification or capture employed the immunoSEQ multiplex PCR assay. TCRdb mirrors the immuneACCESS table, restricted to in-frame sequences. Some clones are absent from its copies; in checked studies, under half trace to an unresolved V gene, and the reason for the others is unknown. The sample table records approximately 17,000 clones; around 70% of these occur just once. The ten largest clones add up to roughly 15% of the sample.

The origin of this receptor is a human donor with melanoma. This sequence uses TRBV29-1 and TRBJ1-2; the D gene identity is not certain. The starting material was CD8+ T cells from peripheral blood, obtained before anti-PD-1 treatment. The DNA sequence is TGCAGCGTTGAAGGGGCCCGCGACTATGGCTACACCTTC. The encoded protein is CSVEGARDYGYTF. The CDR3 plus the reference TRBV29-1 and TRBJ1-2 genes for the other parts give the full variable domain: SAVISQKPSRDICQRGTSLTIQCQVDSQVTMMFWYRQQPGQSLTLIATANQGSEATYESGFVIDKFPISRPNLTFSTLTVSNMSPEDSSIYLCSVEGARDYGYTFGSGTRLTVV.